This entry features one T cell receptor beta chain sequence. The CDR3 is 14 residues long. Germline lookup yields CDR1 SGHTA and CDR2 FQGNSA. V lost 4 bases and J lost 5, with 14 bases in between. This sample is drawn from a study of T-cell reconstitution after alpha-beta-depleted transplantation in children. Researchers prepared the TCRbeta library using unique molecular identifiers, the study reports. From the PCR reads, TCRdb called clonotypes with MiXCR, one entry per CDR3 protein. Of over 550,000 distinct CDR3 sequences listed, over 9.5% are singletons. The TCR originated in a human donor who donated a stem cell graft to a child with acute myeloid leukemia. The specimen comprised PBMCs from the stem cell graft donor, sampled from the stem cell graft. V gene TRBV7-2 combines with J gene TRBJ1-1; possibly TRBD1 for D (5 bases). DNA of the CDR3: TGTGCCAGCAGCTCACAGGTATTCGGGACTGAAGCTTTCTTT. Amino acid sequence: CASSSQVFGTEAFF.